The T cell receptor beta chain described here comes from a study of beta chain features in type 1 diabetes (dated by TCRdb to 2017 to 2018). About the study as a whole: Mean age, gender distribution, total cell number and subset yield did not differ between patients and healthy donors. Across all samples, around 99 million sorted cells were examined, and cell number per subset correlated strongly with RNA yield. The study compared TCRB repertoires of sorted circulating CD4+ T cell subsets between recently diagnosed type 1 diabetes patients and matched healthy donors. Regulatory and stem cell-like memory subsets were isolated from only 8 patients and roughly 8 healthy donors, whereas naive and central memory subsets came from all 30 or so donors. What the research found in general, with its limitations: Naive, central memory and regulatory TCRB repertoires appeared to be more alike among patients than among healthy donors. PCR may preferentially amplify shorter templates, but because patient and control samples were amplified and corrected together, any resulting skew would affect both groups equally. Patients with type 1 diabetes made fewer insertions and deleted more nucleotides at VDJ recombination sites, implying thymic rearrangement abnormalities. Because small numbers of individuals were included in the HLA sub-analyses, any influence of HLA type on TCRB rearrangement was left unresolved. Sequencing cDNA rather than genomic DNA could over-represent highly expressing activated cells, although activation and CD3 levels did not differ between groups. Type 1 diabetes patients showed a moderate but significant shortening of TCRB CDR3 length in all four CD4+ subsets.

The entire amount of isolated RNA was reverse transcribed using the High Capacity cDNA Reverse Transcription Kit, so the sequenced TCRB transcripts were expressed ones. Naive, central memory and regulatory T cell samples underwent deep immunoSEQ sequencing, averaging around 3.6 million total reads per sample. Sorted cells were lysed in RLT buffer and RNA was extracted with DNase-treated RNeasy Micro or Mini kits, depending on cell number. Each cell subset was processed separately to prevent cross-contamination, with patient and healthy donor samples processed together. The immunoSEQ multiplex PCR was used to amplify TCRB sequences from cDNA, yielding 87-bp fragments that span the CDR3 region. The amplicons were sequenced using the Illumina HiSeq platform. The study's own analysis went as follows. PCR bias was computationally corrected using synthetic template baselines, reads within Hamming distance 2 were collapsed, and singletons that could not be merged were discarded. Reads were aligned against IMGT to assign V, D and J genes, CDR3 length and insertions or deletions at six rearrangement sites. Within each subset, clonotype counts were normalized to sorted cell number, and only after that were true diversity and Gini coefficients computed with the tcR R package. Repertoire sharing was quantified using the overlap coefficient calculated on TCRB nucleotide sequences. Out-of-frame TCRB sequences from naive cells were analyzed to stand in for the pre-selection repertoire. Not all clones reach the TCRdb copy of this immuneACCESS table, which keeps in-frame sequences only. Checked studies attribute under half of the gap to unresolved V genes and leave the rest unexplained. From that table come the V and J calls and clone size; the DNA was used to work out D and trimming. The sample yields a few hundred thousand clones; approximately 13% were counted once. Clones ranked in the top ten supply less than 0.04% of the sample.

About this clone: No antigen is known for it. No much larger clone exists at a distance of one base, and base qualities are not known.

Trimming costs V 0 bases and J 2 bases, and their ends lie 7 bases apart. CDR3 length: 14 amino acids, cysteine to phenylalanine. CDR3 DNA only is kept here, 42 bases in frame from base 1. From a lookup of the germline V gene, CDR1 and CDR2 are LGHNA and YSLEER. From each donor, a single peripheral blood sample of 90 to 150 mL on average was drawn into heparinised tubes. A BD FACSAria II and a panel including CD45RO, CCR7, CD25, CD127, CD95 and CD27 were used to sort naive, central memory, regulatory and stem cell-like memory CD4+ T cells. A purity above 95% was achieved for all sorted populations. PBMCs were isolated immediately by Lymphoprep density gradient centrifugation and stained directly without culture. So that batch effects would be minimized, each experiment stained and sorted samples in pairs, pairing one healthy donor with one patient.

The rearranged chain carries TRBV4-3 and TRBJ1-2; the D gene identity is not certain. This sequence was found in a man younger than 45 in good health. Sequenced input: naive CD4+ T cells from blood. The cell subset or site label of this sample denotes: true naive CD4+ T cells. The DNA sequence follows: TGCGCCAGCAGCCAAGATGGAGGCAACTATGGCTACACCTTC. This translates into CASSQDGGNYGYTF.